The 16 T cell receptor beta chains listed next were all sequenced from one sample in a study of T cells in women clearing cervical HPV infection. Using immunoSEQ multiplex PCR, the repertoire was profiled, and TCRdb retains in-frame clones only, with some absent. The sample holds approximately 35,000 clones. The sample taken for sequencing was blood buffy coat. The receptors originated from a woman between 18 and 69 years old with a cervical HPV16 infection that either progressed to CIN3+ or cleared (not recorded which).

With regard to this clone: Read data end 3 residues before the CDR3 end; the end is taken from the germline J gene. This chain links TRBV20-1 with TRBJ2-3, with 9 bases lining up with TRBD1. CDR1 DFQATT and CDR2 SNEGSKA come from the germline V gene (reference sequence). The CDR3 has 14 residues. CDR3 bases read: TGCAGTGCTAGCCCCCACAGGGGGCGAGAGACG. It encodes CSASPHRGRET. The whole CDR3 sequence is CSASPHRGRETQYF.

A note on this clone: Read coverage stops 3 residues before the CDR3 terminus; the germline J gene supplies the remainder. J is TRBJ1-1 and V is TRBV16; 9 bases align to TRBD1. V gave up 2 bases and J gave up 1 base; unmatched junction bases: 2. CDR1 and CDR2 (germline): KGHSY, FQNENV. This CDR3 is 15 amino acids long. The CDR3 loop is CASSQQGQGNTEAFF. CDR3 bases read: TGTGCCAGCAGCCAACAGGGACAGGGGAACACTGAA.

About this clone itself: The junction departs from germline at one end; a sequencing error may be responsible. The CDR3 loop reads CASSPRTGGYDYTF. The sequenced CDR3 bases are TGTGCCAGCAGCCCAAGGACAGGGGGCTATGAC. The chain has TRBV7-2 and TRBJ1-2; 11 bases map to TRBD1. Sequencing ends 3 residues short of the CDR3 end; the germline J gene provides the rest. The CDR3 sequence is 14 residues long. CDR1 and CDR2 (germline): SGHTA, FQGNSA. The variable domain in full, completed from reference TRBV7-2 and TRBJ1-2, reads GAGVSQSPSNKVTEKGKDVELRCDPISGHTALYWYRQSLGQGLEFLIYFQGNSAPDKSGLPSDRFSAERTGGSVSTLTIQRTQQEDSAVYLCASSPRTGGYDYTFGSGTRLTVV.

For this clone: The CDR3 end is not reached by the read, which stops 3 residues before it; the germline J gene fills it in. The gene calls are TRBV2 and TRBJ1-2; D not resolved. This CDR3 comprises 14 residues. The germline gives CDR1 SNHLY, CDR2 FYNNEI. V gave up 4 bases and J gave up 2 bases, with 11 bases separating them. The CDR3 loop reads CASSGPTANYGYTF. The sequenced part of the CDR3 DNA is TGTGCCAGCAGTGGTCCTACTGCAAACTATGGC.

For this clone: Because the CDR3's place on the DNA is in doubt, the DNA is left out and the CDR3 is given as listed by TCRdb. The gene calls are TRBV19 and TRBJ1-5; the D call in the table, TRBD1, was not verified against the DNA. CDR1 LNHDA and CDR2 SQIVND come from the germline V gene (reference sequence). The CDR3 extends over 15 residues, inclusive of both ends. The CDR3 loop is CASTSDRGLYQPQHF.

On this clone itself: The CDR3 extends 3 residues past the end of the read, so its final part is completed from the germline J gene. The V gene is TRBV2, the J gene TRBJ1-6; 8 nucleotides agree with TRBD1. The germline V gene has CDR1 SNHLY and CDR2 FYNNEI. The CDR3 runs to 15 residues. With V trimmed by 7 bases and J by 5 bases, 7 bases remained unmatched. The chain's CDR3 is CASTKRDRNNSPLHF. The sequenced part of the CDR3 DNA is TGTGCCAGCACAAAAAGGGACAGGAATAATTCACCC.

On this clone itself: The sequenced fragment ends 3 residues before the CDR3 boundary, so the rest is inferred from the germline J gene. The chain has TRBV20-1 and TRBJ2-1; weak D call: TRBD2 (6 bases). The V end was cut by 5 bases, the J end by 2 bases, with 16 bases between. From germline, CDR1 is DFQATT and CDR2 SNEGSKA (reference sequence). This CDR3 has 15 amino acids. Incomplete CDR3 DNA: TGCAGTGCTGTCGAACGGGGGATTGCCTACAATGAG. This gives the protein CSAVERGIAYNE. From start to end, the CDR3 is CSAVERGIAYNEQFF.

To note about this clone: The read falls 3 residues short of the CDR3 end, and the missing part is taken from the germline J gene. The chain combines TRBV7-8 with TRBJ2-2; D is possibly TRBD1 or TRBD2 (5 bases each). The CDR3 spans 18 residues. Germline V gene lookup returns CDR1 SGHVS and CDR2 FQNEAQ. CDR3 residues: CASSLATRGSSYNSPLFF. CDR3 DNA, as far as it was read: TGTGCCAGCAGCTTAGCGACGAGGGGCAGCTCCTATAATTCACCG.

To note about this clone: Read data end 3 residues before the CDR3 end; the end is taken from the germline J gene. J is TRBJ2-5 and V is TRBV20-1; weak D call: TRBD2 (5 bases). The CDR3 runs 14 residues. Deletions cut 3 bases from V and 1 base from J, with 12 bases between. Per germline, CDR1 DFQATT and CDR2 SNEGSKA (reference sequence). The sequenced CDR3 bases are TGCAGTGCTAGCGGTGGAGGACTCCAAGAGACC. Its translation: CSASGGGLQET. The entire CDR3 reads CSASGGGLQETQYF.

In regard to this clone: The read comes to an end 3 residues before the CDR3 does, leaving the germline J gene to fill in the end. The rearrangement joins TRBV30 to TRBJ2-5; 9 bases map to TRBD1. This CDR3 is 15 amino acids long. The trim removed 3 bases at V and 1 base at J, leaving 6 bases unmatched. In germline, CDR1 is GTSNPN, CDR2 SVGIG (reference sequence). Incomplete CDR3 DNA: TGTGCCTGGAGAGCCTGGGACAGGGCCCAAGAGACC. It codes for CAWRAWDRAQET. The full CDR3 protein reads CAWRAWDRAQETQYF.

The CDR3 spells CASMAGANTGELFF. The CDR3 DNA, read in part, is TGTGCCAGCATGGCGGGGGCGAACACCGGGGAG. The chain uses TRBV11-2 and TRBJ2-2; 7 nucleotides line up with TRBD2. Read coverage stops 3 residues before the CDR3 terminus; the germline J gene supplies the remainder. The germline V gene encodes CDR1 SGHAT and CDR2 FQNNGV. The CDR3 contains 14 residues. Trimming removed 7 bases from V and 0 bases from J; junction bases left unmatched: 2. Variable domain in full (rest from reference TRBV11-2 and TRBJ2-2): EAGVAQSPRYKIIEKRQSVAFWCNPISGHATLYWYQQILGQGPKLLIQFQNNGVVDDSQLPKDRFSAERLKGVDSTLKIQPAKLEDSAVYLCASMAGANTGELFFGEGSRLTVL.

Concerning this clone itself: The read stops 3 residues short of the end of the CDR3; the missing end is completed from the germline J gene. The J gene is TRBJ2-3, the V gene TRBV2; D possibly corresponds to TRBD1 (5 bases). Germline CDR1 reads SNHLY; CDR2 reads FYNNEI. This CDR3 spans 12 amino acids. Incomplete CDR3 DNA: TGTGCCACGCACAGGTTACAAGAGACG. Translated: CATHRLQET. Given in full, the CDR3 is CATHRLQETQYF.

Worth noting for this clone: The CDR3 end lies 3 residues beyond the end of the read and is filled in from the germline J gene. This chain uses TRBV2 with TRBJ2-1; TRBD2 matches 8 bases. The V gene's germline CDR1 is SNHLY and CDR2 FYNNEI. V lost 6 bases to trimming and J lost 8 bases; unmatched junction nucleotides: 15. This CDR3 region has 16 residues. The CDR3 sequence: CASSETPGGRLDEQFF. CDR3 DNA (partial): TGTGCCAGCAGCGAGACCCCGGGGGGGCGACTGGATGAG. The full variable domain, its missing parts supplied by reference TRBV2 and TRBJ2-1, is EPEVTQTPSHQVTQMGQEVILRCVPISNHLYFYWYRQILGQKVEFLVSFYNNEISEKSEIFDDQFSVERPDGSNFTLKIRSTKLEDSAMYFCASSETPGGRLDEQFFGPGTRLTVL.

Note on this clone: The sequenced fragment ends 3 residues before the CDR3 boundary, so the rest is inferred from the germline J gene. This chain links TRBV5-1 with TRBJ2-5; D is possibly TRBD2 (7 bases). V was cut by 2 bases and J by 3 bases, with 11 bases left in between. The germline V gene encodes CDR1 SGHRS and CDR2 YFSETQ. This CDR3 contains 14 residues. The CDR3 loop is CASSLGGGKETQYF. The sequenced CDR3 bases are TGCGCCAGCAGCTTAGGGGGGGGGAAAGAGACC. Looking up the rest from reference TRBV5-1 and TRBJ2-5 gives the full variable domain: KAGVTQTPRYLIKTRGQQVTLSCSPISGHRSVSWYQQTPGQGLQFLFEYFSETQRNKGNFPGRFSGRQFSNSRSEMNVSTLELGDSALYLCASSLGGGKETQYFGPGTRLLVL.

On this clone: The read ends 3 residues before the CDR3 terminus; that terminus is restored from the germline J gene. The chain recombines TRBV20-1 with TRBJ2-7; TRBD2 matches 9 bases. The germline gives CDR1 DFQATT, CDR2 SNEGSKA (reference sequence). Trimming took 0 bases from V and 0 from J; bases not matched to a gene: 3. There are 15 residues in the CDR3. The sequenced part of the CDR3 DNA is TGCAGTGCTAGAGAGGCTAGCGGGAACTCCTACGAG. Translating gives CSAREASGNSYE. From start to end, the CDR3 is CSAREASGNSYEQYF.

About this clone: With the read ending 3 residues before the CDR3 end, the germline J gene is used to fill in that end. The chain links TRBV7-9 to TRBJ2-3; TRBD2 matches at 7 bases. This CDR3 contains 11 residues. The V gene's germline CDR1 is SEHNR and CDR2 FQNEAQ (reference sequence). The CDR3 bases that were read are TGTGCCAGCAGCTTCGCGGGGGCG. Translation gives CASSFAGA. The whole CDR3 sequence is CASSFAGAQYF.